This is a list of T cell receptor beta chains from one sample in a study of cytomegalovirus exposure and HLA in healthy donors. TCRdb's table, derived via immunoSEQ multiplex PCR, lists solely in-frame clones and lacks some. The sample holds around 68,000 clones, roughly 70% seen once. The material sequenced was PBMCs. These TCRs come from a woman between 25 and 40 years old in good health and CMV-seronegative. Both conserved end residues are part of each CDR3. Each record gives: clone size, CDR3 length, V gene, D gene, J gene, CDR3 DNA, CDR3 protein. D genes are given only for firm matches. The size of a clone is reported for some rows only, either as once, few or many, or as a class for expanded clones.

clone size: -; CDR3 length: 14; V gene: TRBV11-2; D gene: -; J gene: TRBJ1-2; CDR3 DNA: TGTGCCAGCAGCAAACTGGGGCTCAACTATGGCTACACCTTC; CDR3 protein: CASSKLGLNYGYTF
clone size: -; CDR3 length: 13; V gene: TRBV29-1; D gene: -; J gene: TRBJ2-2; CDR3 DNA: TGCGGGGGGAGGGGGGGTTCCACCGGGGAGCTGTTTTTT; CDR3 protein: CGGRGGSTGELFF
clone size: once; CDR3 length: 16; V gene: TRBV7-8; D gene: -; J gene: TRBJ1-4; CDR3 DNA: TGTGCCAGCAGCTTATATCAGGGCATGACTAATGAAAAACTGTTTTTT; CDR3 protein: CASSLYQGMTNEKLFF
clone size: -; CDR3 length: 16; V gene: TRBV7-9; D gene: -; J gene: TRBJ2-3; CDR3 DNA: TGTGCCAGCAGCTTAGCGCGGGCGGCCCTCACAGATACGCAGTATTTT; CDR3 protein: CASSLARAALTDTQYF
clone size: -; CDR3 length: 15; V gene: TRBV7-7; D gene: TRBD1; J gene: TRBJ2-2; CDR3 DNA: TGTGCTAGCAGCCCAGGGACAGAAAACACCGGGGAGCTGTTTTTT; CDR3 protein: CASSPGTENTGELFF
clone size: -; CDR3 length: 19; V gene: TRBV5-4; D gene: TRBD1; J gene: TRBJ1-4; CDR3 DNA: TGTGCCAGCAGCAAAACAGGGGGCACCATTAGGTCAACTGATGAAAAACTGTTTTTT; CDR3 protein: CASSKTGGTIRSTDEKLFF
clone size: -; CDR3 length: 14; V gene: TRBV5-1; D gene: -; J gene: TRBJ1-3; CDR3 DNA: TGCGCCAGCAGCTCCGCGGGGGGGTATAACACCATATATTTT; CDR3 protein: CASSSAGGYNTIYF
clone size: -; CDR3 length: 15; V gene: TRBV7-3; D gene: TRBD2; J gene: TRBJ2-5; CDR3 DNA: TGTGCCAGCAGCTTACATCTAGCGGGGGGAGAGACCCAGTACTTC; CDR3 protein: CASSLHLAGGETQYF
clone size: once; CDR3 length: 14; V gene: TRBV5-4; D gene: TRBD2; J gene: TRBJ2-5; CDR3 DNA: TGTGCCAGCACCTATATGGGGGGAGGGGAGACCCAGTACTTC; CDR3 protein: CASTYMGGGETQYF
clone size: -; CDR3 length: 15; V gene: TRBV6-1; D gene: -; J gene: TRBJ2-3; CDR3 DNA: TGTGCCAGCCTGGCTCCGGGGGGCAGCGCAGATACGCAGTATTTT; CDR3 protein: CASLAPGGSADTQYF
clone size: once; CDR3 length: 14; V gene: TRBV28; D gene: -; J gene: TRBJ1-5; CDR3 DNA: TGTGCCAGCAGCGAGAGACCGACTAATCAGCCCCAGCATTTT; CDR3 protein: CASSERPTNQPQHF
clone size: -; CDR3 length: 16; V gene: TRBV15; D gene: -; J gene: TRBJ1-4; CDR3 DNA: TGTGCCACCAGCACCCCCCCGGGGGGCACTAATGAAAAACTGTTTTTT; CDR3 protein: CATSTPPGGTNEKLFF
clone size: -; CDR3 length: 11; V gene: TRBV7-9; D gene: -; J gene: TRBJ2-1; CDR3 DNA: TGTGCCAGCAGCTTTAGCAATGAGCAGTTCTTC; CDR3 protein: CASSFSNEQFF
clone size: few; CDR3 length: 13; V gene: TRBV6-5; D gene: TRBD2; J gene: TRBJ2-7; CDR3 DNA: TGTGCCAGCAGTGTAGCGGGGCATTACGAGCAGTACTTC; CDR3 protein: CASSVAGHYEQYF
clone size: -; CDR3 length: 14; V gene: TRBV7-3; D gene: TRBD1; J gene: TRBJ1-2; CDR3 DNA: TGTGCCAGCAGCAATCGGACAGGCCCCTATGGCTACACCTTC; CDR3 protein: CASSNRTGPYGYTF
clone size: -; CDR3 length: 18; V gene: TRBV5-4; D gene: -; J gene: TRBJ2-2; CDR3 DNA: TGTGCCAGCAGCCCACCGACCAGGTCTCAGGGGAACACCGGGGAGCTGTTTTTT; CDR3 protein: CASSPPTRSQGNTGELFF
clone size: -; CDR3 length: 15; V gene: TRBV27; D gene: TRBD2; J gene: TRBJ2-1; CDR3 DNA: TGTGCCAGCAGTTCCGCTAGCGGGGGAAACAATGAGCAGTTCTTC; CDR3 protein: CASSSASGGNNEQFF
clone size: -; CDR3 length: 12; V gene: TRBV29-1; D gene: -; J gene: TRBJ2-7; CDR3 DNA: TGCAGCGTTGGAGGCAGGGGCTACGAGCAGTACTTC; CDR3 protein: CSVGGRGYEQYF
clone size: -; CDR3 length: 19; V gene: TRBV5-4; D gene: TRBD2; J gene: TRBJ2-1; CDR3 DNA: TGTGCCAGCAGTCCCCAAGTGGCTGGACTAGCGGGGGGGCGAAATGAGCAGTTCTTC; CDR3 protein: CASSPQVAGLAGGRNEQFF
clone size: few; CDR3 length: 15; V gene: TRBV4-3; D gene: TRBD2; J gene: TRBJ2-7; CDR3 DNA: TGCGCCAGCAGCCAACTTAGCGGGGTCTCCTACGAGCAGTACTTC; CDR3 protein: CASSQLSGVSYEQYF
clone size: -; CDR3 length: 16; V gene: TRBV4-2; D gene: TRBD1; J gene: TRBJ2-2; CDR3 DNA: TGTGCCAGCAGCCAAGACCCCAGGGGGTACACCGGGGAGCTGTTTTTT; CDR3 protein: CASSQDPRGYTGELFF
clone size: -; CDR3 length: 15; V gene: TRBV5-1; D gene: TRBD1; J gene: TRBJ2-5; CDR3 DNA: TGCGCCAGCAGCTTGGAGGGACAGGTTCAAGAGACCCAGTACTTC; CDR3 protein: CASSLEGQVQETQYF
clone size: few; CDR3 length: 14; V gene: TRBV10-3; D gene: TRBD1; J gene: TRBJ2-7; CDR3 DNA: TGTGCCATCAGATTGACAGGGGACGTCTACGAGCAGTACTTC; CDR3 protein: CAIRLTGDVYEQYF